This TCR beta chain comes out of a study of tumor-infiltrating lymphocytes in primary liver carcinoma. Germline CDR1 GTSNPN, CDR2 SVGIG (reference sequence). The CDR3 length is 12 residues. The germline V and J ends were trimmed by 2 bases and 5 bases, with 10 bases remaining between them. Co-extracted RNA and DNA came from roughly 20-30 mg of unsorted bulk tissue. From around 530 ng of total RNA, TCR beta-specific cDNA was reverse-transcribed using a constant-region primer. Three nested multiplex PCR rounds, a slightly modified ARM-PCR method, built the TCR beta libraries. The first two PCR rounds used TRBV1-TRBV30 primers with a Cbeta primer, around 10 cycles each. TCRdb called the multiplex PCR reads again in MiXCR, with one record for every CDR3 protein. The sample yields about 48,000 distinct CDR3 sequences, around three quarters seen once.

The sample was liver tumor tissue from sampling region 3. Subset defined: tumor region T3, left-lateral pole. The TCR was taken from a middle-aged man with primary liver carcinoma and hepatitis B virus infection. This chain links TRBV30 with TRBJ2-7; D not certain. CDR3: CAWSPGADEQYF. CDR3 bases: TGTGCCTGGAGTCCTGGTGCGGACGAGCAGTACTTC.